The rows below give T cell receptor beta chains drawn from one sample of a study of T cell responses to AZD1222 COVID-19 vaccine. Profiled with immunoSEQ multiplex PCR; TCRdb holds only in-frame clones, not every one. Of approximately 140,000 clones detected, roughly nine tenths appear once; the ten largest clones hold approximately 1.5%. Specimen: peripheral blood, collected on day 0 of AZD1222 vaccination. All receptors derive from an adult in good health. Both conserved end residues are part of each CDR3. A D gene is named only where the DNA matches it firmly.

D gene: TRBD1; V gene: TRBV19; CDR3 protein: CASRQGPGYNSPLHF
D gene: .; V gene: TRBV19; CDR3 protein: CASNVDSSYGYTF
D gene: .; V gene: TRBV5-3; CDR3 protein: CARSLYGGWDQPQHF
D gene: TRBD1; V gene: TRBV5-1; CDR3 protein: CASLMSQGDTEAFF
D gene: .; V gene: TRBV4-3; CDR3 protein: CASSQGLAYEQYF
D gene: .; V gene: TRBV4-3; CDR3 protein: CASSQEQGGSYEQYF
D gene: TRBD1; V gene: TRBV27; CDR3 protein: CASSSGTGRILQPQHF
D gene: TRBD1; V gene: TRBV7-9; CDR3 protein: CASSLAQDREENEKLFF
D gene: .; V gene: TRBV18; CDR3 protein: CASSPEIFSMNTEAFF
D gene: TRBD2; V gene: TRBV7-2; CDR3 protein: CASSFSGGAYF
D gene: TRBD1; V gene: TRBV13; CDR3 protein: CASRSTGGSSYEQYF
D gene: .; V gene: TRBV5-1; CDR3 protein: CASSLEGGSYGYTF
D gene: .; V gene: TRBV7-2; CDR3 protein: CASSLYTGELFF
D gene: .; V gene: TRBV18; CDR3 protein: CASSPPSARRESTEAFF
D gene: .; V gene: TRBV28; CDR3 protein: CASSVQGGNQPQHF